Shown below are 18 T cell receptor beta chains from a single sample sequenced in a study of blood T cell repertoires in COVID-19. The assay was immunoSEQ multiplex PCR, and TCRdb's table has in-frame clones only and misses some. Seen here are hundreds of thousands of clones, 70% to 90% observed once, and the top ten hold 6% to 7%. The sequenced material came from PBMCs or T cells enriched from blood (not recorded which). All receptors derive from a woman aged 40 to 49 who had recovered from COVID-19.

This chain joins TRBV3-1 (or the pseudogene TRBV3-2) and TRBJ2-5, with 8 bases that match TRBD2. From germline, CDR1 is LGHDT and CDR2 YNNKEL (reference sequence). The CDR3 is made up of 13 amino acids. The V segment lost 6 bases and the J segment 3 bases; nucleotides outside the gene matches: 3. The CDR3 DNA sequence: TGTGCCAGCAGTCGACTAGCGAAAGAGACCCAGTACTTC. Translating it yields CASSRLAKETQYF.

This rearrangement joins TRBV5-1 to TRBJ1-5; no clear D gene. Between the trimmed V and J ends, which lost 2 bases and 3 bases, there was a span of 6 bases. Germline V CDR1 and CDR2: SGHRS, YFSETQ. This CDR3 has 13 residues. The CDR3 sequence is CASSLGDNQPQHF. The CDR3 DNA reads as TGCGCCAGCAGCTTAGGAGACAATCAGCCCCAGCATTTT.

This clone came up once. CDR3 protein: CASSLVRTGGTDTQYF. As DNA, the CDR3 is TGTGCCAGCAGCTTAGTCCGGACAGGGGGCACAGATACGCAGTATTTT. The chain couples TRBV7-2 to TRBJ2-3; 9 bases match TRBD1. Germline V CDR1 and CDR2: SGHTA, FQGNSA. Trimming took 1 base from V and 1 from J; bases not matched to a gene: 3. CDR3 length equals 16 residues.

V and J are TRBV27 and TRBJ2-7, with 8 bases that match TRBD1. The germline gives CDR1 MNHEY, CDR2 SMNVEV (reference sequence). The CDR3 length is 13 residues. V shed 3 bases and J 7 bases; nucleotides not matched to a gene: 5. CDR3: CASSFRTGWEQYF. CDR3 nucleotides: TGTGCCAGCAGTTTCCGGACAGGGTGGGAGCAGTACTTC.

This clone has only one observation. V is TRBV10-3 and J is TRBJ1-1, with TRBD1 as a possible D gene (6 bases). Between the trimmed V and J ends, which lost 7 bases and 3 bases, there was a span of 18 bases. This CDR3 has 15 amino acids. CDR1 and CDR2 (germline): ENHRY, SYGVKD. The CDR3: CAITSKPQGHTEAFF. For the CDR3, the DNA is TGTGCCATCACATCAAAGCCACAGGGACACACTGAAGCTTTCTTT.

The chain recombines TRBV6-2 or TRBV6-3 with TRBJ2-7; 7 nucleotides align to TRBD2. CDR1 is MNHEY and CDR2 is SVGEGT in the germline V gene. The CDR3 is 16 amino acids. J lost 5 bases, V lost 2 bases, and 12 bases had no gene match. CDR3 in DNA: TGTGCCAGCAGTTACCTGCGTGGTGCGGGAGACCACGAGCAGTACTTC. It encodes CASSYLRGAGDHEQYF.

CDR3 DNA sequence: TGTGCCAGCAGTTTTTTGAGGACTGAAGCTTTCTTT. Translated, it gives CASSFLRTEAFF. The rearrangement uses TRBV27 and TRBJ1-1; D ambiguous. CDR1 is MNHEY, CDR2 SMNVEV, per germline (reference sequence). V lost 3 bases and J 5 bases, leaving 7 bases between the germline ends. CDR3 length equals 12 residues.

The V call is TRBV7-9, the J call TRBJ1-2; possible D gene TRBD1, 6 bases. This CDR3 is built from 16 residues. Per the germline V gene, CDR1 is SEHNR and CDR2 is FQNEAQ (reference sequence). Trimming removed 1 base at V and 1 base at J, with 13 bases between. The CDR3 bases are TGTGCCAGCAGCTTAGATTCAACAGGGAGTAACTATGGCTACACCTTC. As protein: CASSLDSTGSNYGYTF.

Only one count was recorded for this clone. This CDR3 reads CASSPDYEQYF. The CDR3 coding sequence is TGTGCCAGCAGCCCAGACTACGAGCAGTACTTC. V and J are TRBV7-9 and TRBJ2-7; no definite D call. This CDR3 comprises 11 residues. Trimming removed 5 bases at V and 3 bases at J, with 5 bases between. Germline CDR1 SEHNR, CDR2 FQNEAQ (reference sequence).

The chain links TRBV19 to TRBJ1-6; D call uncertain. The germline V gene encodes CDR1 LNHDA and CDR2 SQIVND (reference sequence). This CDR3 is 19 amino acids long. Trimming left V 4 bases short and J 0 bases short, with 19 bases between. The CDR3 loop reads CASSTGMGGGGSYNSPLHF. CDR3 nucleotides: TGTGCCAGTAGTACCGGAATGGGCGGAGGAGGCTCCTATAATTCACCCCTCCACTTT.

This chain joins TRBV19 and TRBJ1-5; the match to TRBD1 covers 7 bases. CDR1 LNHDA and CDR2 SQIVND come from the germline V gene (reference sequence). The CDR3 loop spans 14 amino acids. V dropped 6 bases and J dropped 4; count of bases not matched to a gene: 6. The CDR3 region has the DNA TGTGCCAGTAGCCCACAGGGGACGAATCAGCCCCAGCATTTT. It is translated as CASSPQGTNQPQHF.

The J gene is TRBJ1-6, the V gene TRBV5-1; tentatively, D is TRBD1 (5 bases). V was cut by 5 bases and J by 0 bases, with 18 bases left in between. The CDR3 has 18 amino acids. Germline-derived CDR1 and CDR2 are SGHRS and YFSETQ. The CDR3 region is CASRGLGTGSSYNSPLHF. CDR3 coding DNA: TGCGCCAGCAGAGGTCTTGGGACCGGGAGCTCCTATAATTCACCCCTCCACTTT.

This rearrangement joins TRBV9 to TRBJ2-3; 8 bases are shared with TRBD1. The CDR3 length is 17 residues. V lost 0 bases to trimming and J lost 2 bases; unmatched junction nucleotides: 8. The germline CDR1 and CDR2 sequences are SGDLS and YYNGEE. DNA for the CDR3: TGTGCCAGCAGCGTAGAGGGTCAGGGGGCCTCCACAGATACGCAGTATTTT. It is translated as CASSVEGQGASTDTQYF. The whole variable domain, filled in from reference TRBV9 and TRBJ2-3, reads DSGVTQTPKHLITATGQRVTLRCSPRSGDLSVYWYQQSLDQGLQFLIQYYNGEERAKGNILERFSAQQFPDLHSELNLSSLELGDSALYFCASSVEGQGASTDTQYFGPGTRLTVL.

The rearrangement links TRBV7-2 to TRBJ1-5, with D unclear. The germline V and J ends were trimmed by 5 bases and 3 bases, with 11 bases remaining between them. Germline CDR1 SGHTA, CDR2 FQGNSA. This CDR3 contains 14 residues. In DNA, the CDR3 is TGTGCCAGCAGCCCCCCTTTTGTCAATCAGCCCCAGCATTTT. Its protein product is CASSPPFVNQPQHF.

The rearrangement uses TRBV4-3 and TRBJ1-6; TRBD1 aligns across 10 bases. V trimming: 0 bases; J trimming: 9 bases; junction bases outside the gene matches: 8. Germline V gives CDR1 LGHNA, CDR2 YSLEER. The CDR3 extends over 17 amino acids. The CDR3 region is CASSQDPGQGSRSPLHF. CDR3 sequence (DNA): TGCGCCAGCAGCCAAGATCCGGGACAGGGGTCTCGTTCACCCCTCCACTTT.

The chain uses TRBV2 and TRBJ2-2, with 7 bases lining up with TRBD2. Looked up from germline, CDR1 is SNHLY and CDR2 is FYNNEI. The CDR3 loop spans 15 amino acids. Trimming took 5 bases from V and 5 from J; bases not matched to a gene: 8. Written as DNA, the CDR3 is TGTGCCAGCAGTTCCACGGGACTAATTACCGGGGAGCTGTTTTTT. As protein: CASSSTGLITGELFF. Together with reference TRBV2 and TRBJ2-2, the CDR3 gives the full variable domain: EPEVTQTPSHQVTQMGQEVILRCVPISNHLYFYWYRQILGQKVEFLVSFYNNEISEKSEIFDDQFSVERPDGSNFTLKIRSTKLEDSAMYFCASSSTGLITGELFFGEGSRLTVL.

V usage is TRBV4-3 and J usage is TRBJ1-2; D unresolved. Trimming removed 1 base from V and 4 bases from J, with 16 bases in between. This CDR3 spans 16 amino acids. In germline, CDR1 is LGHNA, CDR2 YSLEER. Here the CDR3 DNA reads TGCGCCAGCAGCCAAGCGAGGCAGCCAAACCTCTATGGCTACACCTTC. Its translation: CASSQARQPNLYGYTF.

This clone showed up just once. The J gene is TRBJ2-7, the V gene TRBV5-5; D is perhaps TRBD1 (6 bases). V was trimmed by 0 bases and J by 2 bases, leaving 15 bases between them. This CDR3 has 16 residues. From germline, CDR1 is SGHKS and CDR2 YYEKEE (reference sequence). The CDR3: CASSLGGGRGAYEQYF. The CDR3 DNA is TGTGCCAGCAGCTTGGGAGGGGGAAGAGGCGCCTACGAGCAGTACTTC.